A single sample gave rise to the 22 T cell receptor beta chains below, sequenced in a study of blood T cell repertoires in COVID-19. Measured with immunoSEQ multiplex PCR; TCRdb has only the in-frame clones, and not every one. The sample lists approximately 280,000 clones; roughly 85% were seen once. What was sequenced was peripheral blood. These receptors came from a middle-aged man with active or convalescent COVID-19.

The rearrangement links TRBV9 to TRBJ1-5; no reliable D call. Per germline, CDR1 SGDLS and CDR2 YYNGEE. The CDR3 is made up of 12 amino acids. V lost 3 bases and J lost 5, with 6 bases in between. For the CDR3, the DNA is TGTGCCAGCAGCGACGGGGATCAGCCCCAGCATTTT. This translates into CASSDGDQPQHF.

This chain uses TRBV6-1 with TRBJ2-7, with 8 bases lining up with TRBD2. Trimming removed 0 bases from V and 5 bases from J; junction bases left unmatched: 9. Germline lookup yields CDR1 MNHNS and CDR2 SASEGT. The CDR3 is 16 residues long. The CDR3 reads CASSEAGPAGVHEQYF. The CDR3 coding sequence is TGTGCCAGCAGTGAAGCTGGGCCAGCGGGAGTACACGAGCAGTACTTC.

The chain is built from TRBV5-1 and TRBJ2-7; D possibly corresponds to TRBD1 (6 bases). The germline V gene encodes CDR1 SGHRS and CDR2 YFSETQ. V was trimmed by 4 bases and J by 0 bases, leaving 14 bases between them. This CDR3 is built from 15 residues. CDR3 protein: CASSQQGRSSYEQYF. The CDR3 coding sequence is TGCGCCAGCAGCCAACAGGGTAGGAGCTCCTACGAGCAGTACTTC.

The rearrangement links TRBV6-2 or TRBV6-3 to TRBJ2-1; D remains unclear. The V gene lost 4 bases and the J gene lost 4 bases, with 17 bases spanning the gap. This CDR3 has 16 amino acids. From germline, CDR1 is MNHEY and CDR2 SVGEGT. CDR3 loop: CASSFLNPKRYNEQFF. Here the CDR3 DNA reads TGTGCCAGCAGTTTCTTGAATCCTAAGCGTTACAATGAGCAGTTCTTC.

V gene TRBV5-6 combines with J gene TRBJ2-7, with 9 bases fitting TRBD1. Losses at the gene ends were 3 bases for V and 5 bases for J; bases not matched to a gene: 9. CDR1 and CDR2 from the germline V gene are SGHDT and YYEEEE. The CDR3 has 15 amino acids. The DNA for the CDR3 is TGTGCCAGCAGCTCGCCGGGACAGGGTACGGACGAGCAGTACTTC. It is translated as CASSSPGQGTDEQYF.

The V gene is TRBV30, the J gene TRBJ1-1; D remains unclear. Germline V gene sequence: CDR1 GTSNPN, CDR2 SVGIG (reference sequence). Trimming cost V 5 bases and J 1 base, with 8 bases left between them. CDR3 length: 12 residues. The CDR3 spells CAWVLSNTEAFF. CDR3 nucleotides: TGTGCCTGGGTCCTGTCGAACACTGAAGCTTTCTTT.

The genes are TRBV29-1 and TRBJ2-3; D perhaps matches TRBD2 (5 bases). Trimming took 7 bases from V and 1 from J, leaving 18 bases between them. Germline V gene data show CDR1 as SQVTM and CDR2 as ANQGSEA. There are 15 residues in the CDR3. The CDR3 DNA reads TGCAGCGCCCCGGGTACTGGCGGGCGCACAGATACGCAGTATTTT. It is translated as CSAPGTGGRTDTQYF.

This clone turned up a few times. The chain is built from TRBV6-2 or TRBV6-3 and TRBJ1-2; a possible D gene is TRBD1 (5 bases). Germline V gene sequence: CDR1 MNHEY, CDR2 SVGEGT. V was clipped by 3 bases and J by 4 bases, with 12 bases between them. The CDR3 loop spans 14 amino acids. CDR3 nucleotides: TGTGCCAGCAGTTATGCAGGGCGGTTCTATGGCTACACCTTC. This codes for CASSYAGRFYGYTF.

This sequence joins TRBV24-1 and TRBJ2-7; 10 nucleotides line up with TRBD2. The germline CDR1 and CDR2 sequences are KGHDR and SFDVKD. The J segment lost 2 bases and the V segment lost 9 bases, leaving 9 bases of the junction unmatched. The length of the CDR3 is 15 residues. CDR3 DNA sequence: TGTGCCACCCCTCTGGGGACTAGCGACACCTACGAGCAGTACTTC. Its protein product is CATPLGTSDTYEQYF.

This clone was seen once. The chain recombines TRBV10-2 with TRBJ1-4, with 10 bases aligning to TRBD1. With 6 bases clipped from V and 8 bases from J, the junction kept 6 bases outside the gene matches. CDR3 length: 14 amino acids. Per germline, CDR1 WSHSY and CDR2 SAAADI. This CDR3 reads CASRGTGASEKLFF. As DNA, the CDR3 is TGCGCCAGCAGGGGGACAGGGGCCTCCGAAAAACTGTTTTTT.

The table lists this clone with a count of one. This rearrangement joins TRBV30 to TRBJ2-1; 9 bases align to TRBD2. The V gene's germline CDR1 is GTSNPN and CDR2 SVGIG (reference sequence). Germline trimming cut 4 bases from V and 0 bases from J; bases unmatched to any gene: 4. The CDR3 is 15 amino acids. CDR3 DNA sequence: TGTGCCTGGACTAGCGGGATTAGCTCCTACAATGAGCAGTTCTTC. It encodes CAWTSGISSYNEQFF.

In DNA, the CDR3 is TGTGCCAGCGGTCGGTGGGGAAACACCATATATTTT. Protein product: CASGRWGNTIYF. The rearrangement links TRBV27 to TRBJ1-3; D call uncertain. V lost 8 bases and J lost 4, with 9 bases in between. The CDR3 runs to 12 residues. From germline, CDR1 is MNHEY and CDR2 SMNVEV (reference sequence).

The rearrangement uses TRBV27 and TRBJ1-5, with TRBD1 as a possible D gene (5 bases). V lost 8 bases and J lost 1, with 9 bases in between. The CDR3 has 13 residues. Germline CDR1 is MNHEY and CDR2 is SMNVEV (reference sequence). The CDR3 here is CASGRASNQPQHF. The DNA for the CDR3 is TGTGCCAGCGGCAGGGCAAGCAATCAGCCCCAGCATTTT.

DNA for the CDR3: TGTGCCAGCTCACCACCGAGCCGCCACCCGAACACTGAAGCTTTCTTT. Amino acids: CASSPPSRHPNTEAFF. The chain couples TRBV18 to TRBJ1-1, with D unclear. This CDR3 comprises 16 residues. Germline loops: CDR1 KGHSH, CDR2 LQKENI. V shed 0 bases and J shed 1 base, with 12 bases lying between them.

The genes are TRBV6-1 and TRBJ2-5, with a weak D call TRBD1 (5 bases). Germline CDR1 is MNHNS and CDR2 is SASEGT. Trimming took off 2 bases at V and 4 bases at J, with 11 bases between the two ends. CDR3 length: 14 residues. CDR3 sequence reads: CASSERSDIETQYF. In DNA form, the CDR3 reads TGTGCCAGCAGTGAACGGTCGGACATAGAGACCCAGTACTTC.

The CDR3 reads CASSVFQVGGNNEQFF. The CDR3 DNA reads TGTGCCAGCAGTGTCTTTCAAGTTGGGGGCAACAATGAGCAGTTCTTC. This rearrangement joins TRBV25-1 to TRBJ2-1; D perhaps matches TRBD1 (6 bases). CDR1 is MGHDK and CDR2 is SYGVNS in the germline V gene. The CDR3 has 16 amino acids. The V gene lost 4 bases and the J gene lost 5 bases, with 18 bases spanning the gap.

The chain couples TRBV30 to TRBJ1-4, with TRBD1 as a possible D gene (5 bases). The CDR3 extends over 12 amino acids. The germline V gene has CDR1 GTSNPN and CDR2 SVGIG (reference sequence). V lost 8 bases to trimming and J lost 2 bases, with 9 bases between them. CDR3 sequence (DNA): TGTGCCGGGGGGAGGACTAATGAAAAACTGTTTTTT. Encoded protein: CAGGRTNEKLFF.

This rearrangement joins TRBV12-3 or TRBV12-4 to TRBJ2-1; D ambiguous. This CDR3 contains 12 residues. The ends were cut back, 6 bases at V and 5 bases at J, with 8 bases in the middle. CDR3 bases: TGTGCCAGCAGAAGAACAGACAATGAGCAGTTCTTC. It codes for CASRRTDNEQFF.

The rearrangement links TRBV5-4 to TRBJ1-1; tentative D call: TRBD1 (5 bases). CDR1 and CDR2 from the germline V gene are SGHNT and YYREEE (reference sequence). Trimming removed 3 bases at V and 0 bases at J, with 15 bases between. The CDR3 contains 16 residues. Written as DNA, the CDR3 is TGTGCCAGCAGCTCGAATAAGGGGACTATGAACACTGAAGCTTTCTTT. It is translated as CASSSNKGTMNTEAFF.

This sequence joins TRBV6-5 and TRBJ1-2; D is unresolved. The V end lost 0 bases, the J end lost 6 bases, and 11 bases lay between the germline ends. The CDR3 consists of 14 residues. Germline V gene lookup returns CDR1 MNHEY and CDR2 SVGAGI. The CDR3 DNA sequence: TGTGCCAGCAGTTACTCCTACCCGGAGGATGGCTACACCTTC. Residues: CASSYSYPEDGYTF.

The V call is TRBV28, the J call TRBJ2-3; 7 bases are shared with TRBD1. Looked up from germline, CDR1 is MDHEN and CDR2 is SYDVKM. This CDR3 comprises 15 residues. V gave up 5 bases and J gave up 3 bases; unmatched junction bases: 8. CDR3 DNA: TGTGCCAGCAGTCGCCCGACAGGGACGACAGATACGCAGTATTTT. Translation: CASSRPTGTTDTQYF.

The V call is TRBV3-1 (or the pseudogene TRBV3-2), the J call TRBJ1-1; 12 positions match TRBD1. The CDR3 is 15 residues long. V trimming: 4 bases; J trimming: 4 bases; junction bases outside the gene matches: 4. Germline V CDR1 and CDR2: LGHDT, YNNKEL (reference sequence). The CDR3 coding sequence is TGTGCCAGCAGCCCAAGGGACAGGGGGCTCACTGAAGCTTTCTTT. Its protein is CASSPRDRGLTEAFF.